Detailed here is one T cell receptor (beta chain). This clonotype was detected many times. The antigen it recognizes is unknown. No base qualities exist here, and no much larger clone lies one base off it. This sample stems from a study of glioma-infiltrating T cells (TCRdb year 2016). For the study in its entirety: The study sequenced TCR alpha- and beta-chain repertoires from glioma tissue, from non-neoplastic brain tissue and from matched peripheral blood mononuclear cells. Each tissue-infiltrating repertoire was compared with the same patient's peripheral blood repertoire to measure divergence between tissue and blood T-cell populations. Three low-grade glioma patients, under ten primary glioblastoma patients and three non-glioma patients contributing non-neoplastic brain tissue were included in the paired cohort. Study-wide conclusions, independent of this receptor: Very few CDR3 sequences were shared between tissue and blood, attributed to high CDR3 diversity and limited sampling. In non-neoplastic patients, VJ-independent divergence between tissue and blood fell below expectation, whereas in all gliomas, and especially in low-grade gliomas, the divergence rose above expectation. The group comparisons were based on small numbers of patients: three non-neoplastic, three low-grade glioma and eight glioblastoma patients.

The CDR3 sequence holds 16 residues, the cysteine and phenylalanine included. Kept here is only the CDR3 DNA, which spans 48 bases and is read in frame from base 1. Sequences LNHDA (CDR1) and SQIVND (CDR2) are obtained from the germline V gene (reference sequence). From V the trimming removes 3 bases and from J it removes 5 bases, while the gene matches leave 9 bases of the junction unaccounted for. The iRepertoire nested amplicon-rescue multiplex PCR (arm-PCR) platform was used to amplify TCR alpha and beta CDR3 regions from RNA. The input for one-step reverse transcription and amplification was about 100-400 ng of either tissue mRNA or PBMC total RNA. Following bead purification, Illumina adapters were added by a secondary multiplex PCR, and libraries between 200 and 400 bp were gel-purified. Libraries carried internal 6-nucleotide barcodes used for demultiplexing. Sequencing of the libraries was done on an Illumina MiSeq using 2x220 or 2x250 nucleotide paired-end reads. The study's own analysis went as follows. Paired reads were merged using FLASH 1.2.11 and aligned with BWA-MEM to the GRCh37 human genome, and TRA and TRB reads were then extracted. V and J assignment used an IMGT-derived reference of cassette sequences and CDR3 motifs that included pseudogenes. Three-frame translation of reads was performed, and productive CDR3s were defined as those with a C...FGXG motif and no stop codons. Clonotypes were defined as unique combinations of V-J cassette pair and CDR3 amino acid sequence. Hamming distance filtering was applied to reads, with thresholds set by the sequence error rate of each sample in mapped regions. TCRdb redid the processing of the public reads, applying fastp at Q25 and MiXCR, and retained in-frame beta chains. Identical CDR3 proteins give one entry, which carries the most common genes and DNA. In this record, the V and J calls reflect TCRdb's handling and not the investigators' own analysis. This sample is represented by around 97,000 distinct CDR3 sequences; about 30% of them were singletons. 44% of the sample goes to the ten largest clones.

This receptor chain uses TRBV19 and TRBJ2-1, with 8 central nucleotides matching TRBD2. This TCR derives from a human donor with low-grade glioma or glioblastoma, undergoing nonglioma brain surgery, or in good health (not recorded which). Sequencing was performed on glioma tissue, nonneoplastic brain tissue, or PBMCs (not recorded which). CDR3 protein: CASSMLQRGRNNEQFF. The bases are TGTGCCAGTAGTATGCTCCAGCGGGGGAGAAACAATGAGCAGTTCTTC.